These 6 T cell receptor beta chains share one sample of origin, sequenced in a study of T cell responses to AZD1222 COVID-19 vaccine. TCRdb keeps only in-frame clones here, not all; method: immunoSEQ multiplex PCR. The profile shows about 120,000 clones, roughly 89% of them singletons. Sample: peripheral blood, taken on day 0 of AZD1222 vaccination. The receptors derive from an adult in good health.

V usage is TRBV2 and J usage is TRBJ1-3; D gene unclear. CDR1 and CDR2 from the germline V gene are SNHLY and FYNNEI. The CDR3 totals 14 residues. The ends were cut back, 2 bases at V and 0 bases at J, with 5 bases in the middle. CDR3 loop: CASSESRSGNTIYF. CDR3 sequence (DNA): TGTGCCAGCAGTGAATCGCGCTCTGGAAACACCATATATTTT.

The gene calls are TRBV29-1 and TRBJ1-2, with TRBD1 matching 8 bases. Germline V gene data show CDR1 as SQVTM and CDR2 as ANQGSEA. The V segment lost 7 bases and the J segment 7 bases; nucleotides outside the gene matches: 11. The CDR3 is 13 amino acids. The CDR3 here is CSATTGALRGYTF. The CDR3 nucleotides read TGCAGCGCCACGACAGGGGCCCTTCGTGGCTACACCTTC. Full variable domain (rest looked up from reference TRBV29-1 and TRBJ1-2): SAVISQKPSRDICQRGTSLTIQCQVDSQVTMMFWYRQQPGQSLTLIATANQGSEATYESGFVIDKFPISRPNLTFSTLTVSNMSPEDSSIYLCSATTGALRGYTFGSGTRLTVV.

There are a few counts of this clone. The V and J genes are TRBV19 and TRBJ2-6; D tentatively reads TRBD1 or TRBD2 (5 bases each). V lost 5 bases, J lost 1 base, and 18 bases lay in between. CDR1 is LNHDA and CDR2 is SQIVND in the germline V gene (reference sequence). This CDR3 contains 18 residues. The CDR3, as DNA: TGTGCCAGTAGTCCCCCGGGGACGCCTGTATCTGGGGCCAACGTCCTGACTTTC. It codes for CASSPPGTPVSGANVLTF.

DNA for the CDR3: TGTGCCAGCAGACCGGGGCAGGGTGGCGTACAAGAGACCCAGTACTTC. This codes for CASRPGQGGVQETQYF. The chain couples TRBV14 to TRBJ2-5, with D possibly being TRBD1 or TRBD2 (5 bases each). This CDR3 is built from 16 residues. Germline CDR1 reads SGHDN; CDR2 reads FVKESK. Trimming took off 6 bases at V and 2 bases at J, with 19 bases between the two ends.

The genes are TRBV28 and TRBJ2-1; perhaps TRBD2 as D (5 bases). The CDR3 extends over 16 amino acids. Looked up from germline, CDR1 is MDHEN and CDR2 is SYDVKM. Trimming stripped 3 bases from V and 8 bases from J, with 20 bases between. The CDR3 bases are TGTGCCAGCAGTTTTAGAAAGCGGTTGGGGATCTATGAGCAGTTCTTC. Its protein product is CASSFRKRLGIYEQFF.

This chain connects TRBV19 to TRBJ2-3; possible D gene TRBD1, 5 bases. Between the trimmed V and J ends, which lost 2 bases and 3 bases, there was a span of 6 bases. Germline-derived CDR1 and CDR2 are LNHDA and SQIVND (reference sequence). This CDR3 contains 13 residues. CDR3 protein: CASSIRGTDTQYF. DNA for the CDR3: TGTGCCAGTAGTATAAGGGGTACAGATACGCAGTATTTT. Complete variable domain (other parts from reference TRBV19 and TRBJ2-3): DGGITQSPKYLFRKEGQNVTLSCEQNLNHDAMYWYRQDPGQGLRLIYYSQIVNDFQKGDIAEGYSVSREKKESFPLTVTSAQKNPTAFYLCASSIRGTDTQYFGPGTRLTVL.